Below, 5 T cell receptor beta chains from the same sample are listed, as sequenced in a study of blood T cell repertoires in COVID-19 (dated by TCRdb to 2018 to 2020). The library was prepared using the immunoSEQ multiplex PCR assay. What TCRdb holds here is the immuneACCESS table cut down to in-frame rearrangements. Part of the clones is not present; checked against another copy, under half of the missing clones reflect an unresolved V gene, and the others are unexplained. The table for this sample lists roughly 180,000 clones; about 85% of them were counted only once. Less than 3.5% of the sample is taken by the ten largest. The sequencing sample was made of peripheral blood. The origin of the receptors is a woman between 25 and 40 years old with active or convalescent COVID-19.

The J gene is TRBJ1-2, the V gene TRBV6-5; a possible D gene is TRBD1 (5 bases). V lost 5 bases to trimming and J lost 5 bases, with 15 bases between them. The CDR3 sequence is 14 residues long. CDR1 and CDR2 from the germline V gene are MNHEY and SVGAGI. The CDR3 DNA reads TGTGCCAGCAGTACCGAATCGGGGGGGTATGGCTACACCTTC. Residues: CASSTESGGYGYTF.

V usage is TRBV5-1 and J usage is TRBJ2-6; D is undetermined. V lost 4 bases and J 0 bases, leaving 17 bases between the germline ends. This CDR3 comprises 18 residues. Germline V gene lookup returns CDR1 SGHRS and CDR2 YFSETQ. The CDR3 bases are TGCGCCAGCAGCATACGGTCCCCGCCGTACTCTGGGGCCAACGTCCTGACTTTC. This encodes CASSIRSPPYSGANVLTF.

The chain couples TRBV6-1 to TRBJ2-2, with 11 bases that match TRBD2. J lost 1 base, V lost 3 bases, and 4 bases had no gene match. Germline CDR1 reads MNHNS; CDR2 reads SASEGT. The CDR3 is made up of 17 amino acids. The CDR3 DNA follows: TGTGCCAGCAGTGACCGTAGCGGGAGGGGGAACACCGGGGAGCTGTTTTTT. Protein sequence: CASSDRSGRGNTGELFF.

The chain joins TRBV2 to TRBJ2-7, with TRBD1 matching 8 bases. Germline CDR1 is SNHLY and CDR2 is FYNNEI. This CDR3 has 12 residues. V gave up 6 bases and J gave up 10 bases; unmatched junction bases: 8. CDR3 DNA: TGTGCCAGCAGGGGGGGACAGGATGAACAGTACTTC. This codes for CASRGGQDEQYF.

J is TRBJ2-2 and V is TRBV3-1 (or the pseudogene TRBV3-2), with 12 bases that match TRBD2. Per germline, CDR1 LGHDT and CDR2 YNNKEL (reference sequence). V dropped 3 bases and J dropped 8; count of bases not matched to a gene: 4. The CDR3 loop spans 15 amino acids. The CDR3 reads CASSHRTSGNGELFF. For the CDR3, the DNA is TGTGCCAGCAGCCACCGGACTAGCGGGAATGGGGAGCTGTTTTTT.